This record covers a single T cell receptor (beta chain). These data belong to a study of blood T cell repertoires in COVID-19. Libraries were prepared by immunoSEQ multiplex PCR; TCRdb keeps only in-frame clonotypes and omits some of them. Here the sample spans around 140,000 clones, approximately 86% being singletons. V was clipped by 1 base and J by 0 bases, with 13 bases between them. The germline V gene encodes CDR1 SGHTA and CDR2 FQGNSA. CDR3 length equals 16 residues. Sequencing was performed on peripheral blood. This TCR derives from a woman between 65 and 79 years old with COVID-19, enrolled during active disease. The chain employs TRBV7-2 and TRBJ2-7, with D possibly TRBD2 on 5 matching bases. The CDR3 loop reads CASSLGSGIISYEQYF. CDR3 DNA: TGTGCCAGCAGCTTAGGCTCGGGGATTATCTCCTACGAGCAGTACTTC.